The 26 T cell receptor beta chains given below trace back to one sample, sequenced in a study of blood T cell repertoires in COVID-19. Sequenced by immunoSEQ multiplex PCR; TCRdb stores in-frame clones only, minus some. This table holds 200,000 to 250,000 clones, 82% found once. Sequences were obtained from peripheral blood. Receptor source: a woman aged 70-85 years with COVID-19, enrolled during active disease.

CDR3 region: CASSLVAQSTDTQYF. Written as DNA, the CDR3 is TGTGCCAGCAGCTTAGTTGCACAGAGCACAGATACGCAGTATTTT. The chain recombines TRBV11-3 with TRBJ2-3, with unresolved D. Germline CDR1 SGHNT, CDR2 YENEEA. V was shortened by 1 base and J by 0 bases, with 8 bases between the two germline ends. CDR3 length: 15 residues.

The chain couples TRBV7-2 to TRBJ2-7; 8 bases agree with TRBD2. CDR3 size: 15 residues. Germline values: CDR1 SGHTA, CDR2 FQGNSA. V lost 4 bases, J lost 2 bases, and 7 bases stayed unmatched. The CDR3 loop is CASSSSGSLTYEQYF. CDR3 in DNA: TGTGCCAGCAGCTCGAGCGGGAGTTTAACCTACGAGCAGTACTTC.

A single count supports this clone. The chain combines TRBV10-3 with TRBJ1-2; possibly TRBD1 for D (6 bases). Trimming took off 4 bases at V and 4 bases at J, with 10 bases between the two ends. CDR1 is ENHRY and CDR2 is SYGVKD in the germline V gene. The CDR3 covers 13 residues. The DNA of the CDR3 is TGTGCCATCAGTGGCAGGGGAATCTATGGCTACACCTTC. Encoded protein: CAISGRGIYGYTF.

Here the CDR3 reads CASSPIMTENTEAFF. The CDR3 nucleotides read TGTGCCAGCTCACCGATCATGACAGAGAACACTGAAGCTTTCTTT. This sequence joins TRBV18 and TRBJ1-1; D may be TRBD1 (5 bases). V lost 3 bases to trimming and J lost 1 base, with 12 bases between them. The CDR3 sequence is 15 residues long. In germline, CDR1 is KGHSH, CDR2 LQKENI. The full variable domain, in which reference TRBV18 and TRBJ1-1 provide the parts outside the CDR3, is NAGVMQNPRHLVRRRGQEARLRCSPMKGHSHVYWYRQLPEEGLKFMVYLQKENIIDESGMPKERFSAEFPKEGPSILRIQQVVRGDSAAYFCASSPIMTENTEAFFGQGTRLTVV.

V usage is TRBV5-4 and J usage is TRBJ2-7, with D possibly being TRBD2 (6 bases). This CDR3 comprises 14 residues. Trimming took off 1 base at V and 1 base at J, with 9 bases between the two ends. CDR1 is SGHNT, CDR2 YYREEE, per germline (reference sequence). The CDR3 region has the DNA TGTGCCAGCAGCTTGTCGGGGACTTCCTACGAGCAGTACTTC. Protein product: CASSLSGTSYEQYF.

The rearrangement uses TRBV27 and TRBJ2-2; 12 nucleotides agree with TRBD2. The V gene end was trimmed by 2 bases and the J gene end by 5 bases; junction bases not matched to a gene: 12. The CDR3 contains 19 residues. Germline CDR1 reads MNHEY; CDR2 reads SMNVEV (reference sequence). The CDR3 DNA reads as TGTGCCAGCAGTTTAAATCTAGCGGGAGGGCCGGGGGAAACCGGGGAGCTGTTTTTT. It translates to CASSLNLAGGPGETGELFF.

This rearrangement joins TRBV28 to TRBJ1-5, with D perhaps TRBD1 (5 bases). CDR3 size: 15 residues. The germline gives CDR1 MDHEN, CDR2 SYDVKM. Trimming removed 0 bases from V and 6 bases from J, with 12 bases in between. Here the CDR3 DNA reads TGTGCCAGCAGTTTATGGGGGCCCCTGGGTCAGCCCCAGCATTTT. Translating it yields CASSLWGPLGQPQHF. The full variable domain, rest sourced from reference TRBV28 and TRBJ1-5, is DVKVTQSSRYLVKRTGEKVFLECVQDMDHENMFWYRQDPGLGLRLIYFSYDVKMKEKGDIPEGYSVSREKKERFSLILESASTNQTSMYLCASSLWGPLGQPQHFGDGTRLSIL.

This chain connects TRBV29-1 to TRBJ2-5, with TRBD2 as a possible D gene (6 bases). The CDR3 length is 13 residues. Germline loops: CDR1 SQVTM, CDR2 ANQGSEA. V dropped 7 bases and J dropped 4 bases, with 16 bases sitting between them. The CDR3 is CSDTGLGGETQYF. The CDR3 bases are TGCAGCGACACCGGACTGGGGGGAGAGACCCAGTACTTC.

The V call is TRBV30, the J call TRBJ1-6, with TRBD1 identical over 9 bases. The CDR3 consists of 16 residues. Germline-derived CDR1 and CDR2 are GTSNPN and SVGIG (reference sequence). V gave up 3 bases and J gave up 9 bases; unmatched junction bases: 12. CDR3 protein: CAWSSQGATKVSPLHF. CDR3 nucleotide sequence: TGTGCCTGGAGCTCACAGGGGGCCACAAAGGTTTCACCCCTCCACTTT.

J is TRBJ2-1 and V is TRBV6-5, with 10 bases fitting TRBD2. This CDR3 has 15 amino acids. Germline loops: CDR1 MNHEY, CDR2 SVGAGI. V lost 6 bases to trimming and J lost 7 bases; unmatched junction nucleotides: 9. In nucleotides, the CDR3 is TGTGCCAGCAGGCCTCCGGGACTAGCGCGGAATGAGCAGTTCTTC. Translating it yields CASRPPGLARNEQFF.

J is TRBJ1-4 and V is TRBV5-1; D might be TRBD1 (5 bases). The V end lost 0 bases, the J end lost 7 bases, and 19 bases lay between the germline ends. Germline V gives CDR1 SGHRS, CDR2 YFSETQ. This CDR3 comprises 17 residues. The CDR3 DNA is TGCGCCAGCAGCTTGGGAGTTTCGGCAGGGTTGTCTGAAAAACTGTTTTTT. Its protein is CASSLGVSAGLSEKLFF.

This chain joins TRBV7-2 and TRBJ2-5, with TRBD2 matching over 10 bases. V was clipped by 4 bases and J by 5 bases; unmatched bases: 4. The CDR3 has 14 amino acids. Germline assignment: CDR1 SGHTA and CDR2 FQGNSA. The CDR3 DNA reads TGTGCCAGCAGCTCGGGACTAGCGCCTGAGACCCAGTACTTC. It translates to CASSSGLAPETQYF.

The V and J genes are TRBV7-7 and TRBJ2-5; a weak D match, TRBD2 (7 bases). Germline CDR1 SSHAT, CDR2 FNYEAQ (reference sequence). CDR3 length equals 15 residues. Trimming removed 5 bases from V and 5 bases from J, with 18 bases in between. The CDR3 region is CASSLQSGGGETQYF. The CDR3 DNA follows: TGTGCCAGCAGCCTGCAGTCGGGGGGCGGGGAGACCCAGTACTTC. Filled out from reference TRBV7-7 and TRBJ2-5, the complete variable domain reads GAGVSQSPRYKVTKRGQDVTLRCDPISSHATLYWYQQALGQGPEFLTYFNYEAQPDKSGLPSDRFSAERPEGSISTLTIQRTEQRDSAMYRCASSLQSGGGETQYFGPGTRLLVL.

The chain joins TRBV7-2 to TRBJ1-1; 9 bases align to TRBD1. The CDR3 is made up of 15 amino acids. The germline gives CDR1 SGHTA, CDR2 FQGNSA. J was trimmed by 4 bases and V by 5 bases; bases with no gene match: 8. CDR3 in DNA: TGTGCCAGCAGCCTGGGGGGACAGGGAACCACTGAAGCTTTCTTT. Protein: CASSLGGQGTTEAFF. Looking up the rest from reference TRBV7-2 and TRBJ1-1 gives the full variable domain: GAGVSQSPSNKVTEKGKDVELRCDPISGHTALYWYRQSLGQGLEFLIYFQGNSAPDKSGLPSDRFSAERTGGSVSTLTIQRTQQEDSAVYLCASSLGGQGTTEAFFGQGTRLTVV.

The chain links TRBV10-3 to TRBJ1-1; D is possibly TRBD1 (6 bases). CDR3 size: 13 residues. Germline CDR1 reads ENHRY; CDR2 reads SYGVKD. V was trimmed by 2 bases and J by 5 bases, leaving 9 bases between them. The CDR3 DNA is TGTGCCATCAGTGAGGGGGGCGGGACTGAAGCTTTCTTT. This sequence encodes CAISEGGGTEAFF.

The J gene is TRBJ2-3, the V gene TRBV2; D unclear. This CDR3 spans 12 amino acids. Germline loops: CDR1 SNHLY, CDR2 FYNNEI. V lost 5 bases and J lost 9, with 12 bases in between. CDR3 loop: CASSTEPLTQYF. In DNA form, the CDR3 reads TGTGCCAGCAGTACCGAGCCCCTCACGCAGTATTTT.

The CDR3 DNA reads TGTGCCAGTAGGGGACTAGCGGGAAAAACCGGGGAGCTGTTTTTT. It specifies CASRGLAGKTGELFF. The chain employs TRBV7-2 and TRBJ2-2, with 13 nucleotides matching TRBD2. CDR1 is SGHTA and CDR2 is FQGNSA in the germline V gene. The CDR3 covers 15 residues. J gave up 5 bases and V 9 bases, and 6 bases lay outside the gene matches.

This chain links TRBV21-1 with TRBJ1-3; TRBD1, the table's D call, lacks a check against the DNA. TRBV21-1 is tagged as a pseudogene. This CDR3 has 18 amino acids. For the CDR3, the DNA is TGTGCCAGCAGCAAAGCGGCCTCACAGCAGCCCTCTGGAAACACCATATATTTT. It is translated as CASSKAASQQPSGNTIYF.

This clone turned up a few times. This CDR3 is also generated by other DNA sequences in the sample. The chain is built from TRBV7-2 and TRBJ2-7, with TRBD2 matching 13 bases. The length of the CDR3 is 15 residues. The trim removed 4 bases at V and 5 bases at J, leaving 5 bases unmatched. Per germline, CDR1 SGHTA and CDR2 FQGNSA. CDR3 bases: TGTGCCAGCAGCTCACTAGCGGGAGGGCCCGACGAGCAGTACTTC. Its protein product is CASSSLAGGPDEQYF.

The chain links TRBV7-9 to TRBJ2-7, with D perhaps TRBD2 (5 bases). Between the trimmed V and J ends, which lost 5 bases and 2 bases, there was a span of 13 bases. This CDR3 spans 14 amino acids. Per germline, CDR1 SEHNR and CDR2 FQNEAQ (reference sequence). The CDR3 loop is CASSPHRGTYEQYF. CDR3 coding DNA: TGTGCCAGCAGCCCCCATCGGGGAACCTACGAGCAGTACTTC.

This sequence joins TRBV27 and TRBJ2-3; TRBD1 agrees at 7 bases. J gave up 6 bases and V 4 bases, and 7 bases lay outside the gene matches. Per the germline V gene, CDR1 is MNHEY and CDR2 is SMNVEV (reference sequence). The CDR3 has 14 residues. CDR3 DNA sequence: TGTGCCAGCAGTTCCACAACCAGGGGGGATACGCAGTATTTT. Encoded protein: CASSSTTRGDTQYF.

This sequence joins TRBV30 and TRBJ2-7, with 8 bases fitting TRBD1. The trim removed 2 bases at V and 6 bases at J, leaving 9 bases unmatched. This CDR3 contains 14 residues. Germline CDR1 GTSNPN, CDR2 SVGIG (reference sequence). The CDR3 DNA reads TGTGCCTGGAGTCCGAATTCAGGGGGCGTCGAGCAGTACTTC. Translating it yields CAWSPNSGGVEQYF. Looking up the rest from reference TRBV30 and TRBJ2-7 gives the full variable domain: SQTIHQWPATLVQPVGSPLSLECTVEGTSNPNLYWYRQAAGRGLQLLFYSVGIGQISSEVPQNLSASRPQDRQFILSSKKLLLSDSGFYLCAWSPNSGGVEQYFGPGTRLTVT.

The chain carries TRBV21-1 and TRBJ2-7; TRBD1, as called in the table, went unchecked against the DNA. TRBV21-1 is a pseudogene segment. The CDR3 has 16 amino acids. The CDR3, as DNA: TGTGCCAGCAGCAAAGAGGGCAGGGTCCCGGACTACGAGCAGTACTTC. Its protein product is CASSKEGRVPDYEQYF.

CDR3 nucleotides: TGTGCCAGCAGCCGTAGCGGGAACCCAGATACGCAGTATTTT. As protein: CASSRSGNPDTQYF. The chain joins TRBV11-2 to TRBJ2-3, with 8 bases lining up with TRBD2. This CDR3 is 14 amino acids long. Trimming took 5 bases from V and 4 from J; bases not matched to a gene: 5. Germline V lookup: CDR1 SGHAT, CDR2 FQNNGV.

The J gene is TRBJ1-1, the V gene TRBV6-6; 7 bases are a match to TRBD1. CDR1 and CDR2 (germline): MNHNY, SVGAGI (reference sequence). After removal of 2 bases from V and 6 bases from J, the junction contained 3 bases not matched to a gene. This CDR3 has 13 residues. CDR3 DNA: TGTGCCAGCAGTTACCTGGACAGGTCTGAAGCTTTCTTT. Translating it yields CASSYLDRSEAFF.

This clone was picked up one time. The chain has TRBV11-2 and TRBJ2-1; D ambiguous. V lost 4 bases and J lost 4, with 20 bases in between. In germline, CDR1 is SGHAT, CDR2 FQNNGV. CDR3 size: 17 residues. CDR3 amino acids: CASSYPPQRSRYNEQFF. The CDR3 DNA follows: TGTGCCAGCAGCTACCCCCCACAAAGGTCGCGGTACAATGAGCAGTTCTTC.